This T cell receptor beta chain was sequenced in a study of glioma-infiltrating T cells after dendritic cell vaccination. About this clone itself: The antigen remains undetermined.

Amplification used 60 V beta primers and 13 J beta primers. This table comes from immunoSEQ multiplex PCR, and its TCRdb copy is limited to in-frame clones, with some not included. The repertoire has some 100,000 clones, about four fifths of them found once; the top ten carry almost 6%. The CDR3 sequence is 13 residues long. Germline CDR1 reads SGHVS; CDR2 reads FQNEAQ. With 0 bases clipped from V and 7 bases from J, the junction kept 1 base outside the gene matches. No glioblastoma patient carried an isocitrate dehydrogenase mutation. Study-wide results and caveats: Estimated pretreatment TIL content predicted outcome after dendritic cell vaccination. Survival was not directly related to TCR clonality in these patients.

This sequence was found in a human donor with glioblastoma. The chain carries TRBV7-8 and TRBJ1-2; TRBD1 matches 8 bases. The input for sequencing was blood, taken before dendritic cell vaccination. The DNA for the CDR3 is TGTGCCAGCAGCTTAGCGACAGGGGCTGGCTACACCTTC. It codes for CASSLATGAGYTF.